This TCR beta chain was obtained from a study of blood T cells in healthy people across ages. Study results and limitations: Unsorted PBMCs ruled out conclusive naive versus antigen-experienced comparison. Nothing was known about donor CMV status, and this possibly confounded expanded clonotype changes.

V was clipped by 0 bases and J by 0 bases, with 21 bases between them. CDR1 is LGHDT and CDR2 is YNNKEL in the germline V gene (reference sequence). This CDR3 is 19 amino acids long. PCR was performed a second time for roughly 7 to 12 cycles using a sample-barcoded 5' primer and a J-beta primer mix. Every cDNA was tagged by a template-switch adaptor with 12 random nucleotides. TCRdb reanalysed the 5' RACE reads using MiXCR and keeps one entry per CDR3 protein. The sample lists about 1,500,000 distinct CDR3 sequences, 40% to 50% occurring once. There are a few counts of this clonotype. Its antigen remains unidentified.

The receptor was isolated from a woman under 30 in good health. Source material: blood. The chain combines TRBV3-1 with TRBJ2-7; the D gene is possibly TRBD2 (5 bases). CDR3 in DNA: TGTGCCAGCAGCCAAGAAGGGAGTATGTCAGACTTAAGCTCCTACGAGCAGTACTTC. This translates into CASSQEGSMSDLSSYEQYF.